The 16 T cell receptor beta chains below come from one sample, sequenced in a study of response to subunit inactivated influenza vaccine. MiXCR, applied by TCRdb to the RT-PCR reads, yields one record per CDR3 protein. Here the sample spans a few hundred thousand distinct CDR3 sequences, less than 15% being singletons. Sequencing was performed on PBMCs from blood, taken roughly 13 days after vaccination. These receptors came from a man aged 50 or older who received an inactivated influenza vaccine.

There are a few counts of this clonotype. J is TRBJ2-5 and V is TRBV14, with a tentative D call TRBD2 (6 bases). The V and J ends lost 2 bases and 6 bases respectively, with 10 bases between them. The CDR3 has 13 residues. The V gene's germline CDR1 is SGHDN and CDR2 FVKESK. The CDR3 region is CASSQRGMKTQYF. Written as DNA, the CDR3 is TGTGCCAGCAGCCAACGGGGGATGAAGACCCAGTACTTC.

This chain joins TRBV7-8 and TRBJ1-1; the D is unclear. CDR3 size: 16 residues. The ends were cut back, 0 bases at V and 6 bases at J, with 17 bases in the middle. Germline V gene sequence: CDR1 SGHVS, CDR2 FQNEAQ. CDR3 amino acids: CASSLARVNVFAEAFF. The CDR3 DNA reads as TGTGCCAGCAGCTTAGCACGGGTTAATGTGTTCGCTGAAGCTTTCTTT.

The rearrangement uses TRBV18 and TRBJ1-6, with 8 bases that match TRBD1. V shed 4 bases and J 7 bases; nucleotides not matched to a gene: 6. Germline V gives CDR1 KGHSH, CDR2 LQKENI. The CDR3 length is 15 residues. CDR3 DNA: TGTGCCAGCTCACTAGAGACAGGGGTCAATTCACCCCTCCACTTT. Its protein product is CASSLETGVNSPLHF.

The gene calls are TRBV19 and TRBJ1-5; D is unresolved. The CDR3 covers 14 residues. Trimming removed 6 bases at V and 8 bases at J, with 17 bases between. CDR1 and CDR2 (germline): LNHDA, SQIVND (reference sequence). The CDR3 bases are TGTGCCAGTAGAAAGTCAGCCGTGCAAGAGCCCCAGCATTTT. The encoded protein is CASRKSAVQEPQHF.

V usage is TRBV28 and J usage is TRBJ2-3, with D perhaps matching TRBD2 (7 bases). CDR1 MDHEN and CDR2 SYDVKM come from the germline V gene. The CDR3 sequence is 14 residues long. Trimming took 7 bases from V and 8 from J, leaving 19 bases between them. The CDR3: CASTPGGSPGTQYF. The CDR3 nucleotides read TGTGCCAGCACCCCGGGGGGCTCGCCAGGTACGCAGTATTTT. The full variable domain, with the rest looked up from reference TRBV28 and TRBJ2-3, is DVKVTQSSRYLVKRTGEKVFLECVQDMDHENMFWYRQDPGLGLRLIYFSYDVKMKEKGDIPEGYSVSREKKERFSLILESASTNQTSMYLCASTPGGSPGTQYFGPGTRLTVL.

This sequence joins TRBV28 and TRBJ2-1, with 9 bases identical to TRBD1. Per the germline V gene, CDR1 is MDHEN and CDR2 is SYDVKM. Trimming took 5 bases from V and 2 from J; bases not matched to a gene: 4. CDR3 length equals 15 residues. The CDR3 region is CASSDRQGAYNEQFF. The CDR3 DNA reads TGTGCCAGCAGTGACCGACAGGGGGCCTACAATGAGCAGTTCTTC.

About this clonotype: Relative to the germline gene, one junction end is altered; a read error may explain this. The CDR3 here is CASSLGTVGETHYF. For the CDR3, the DNA is TGCGCCAGCAGCCTCGGGACGGTGGGAGAGACCCATTACTTC. The rearrangement links TRBV4-1 to TRBJ2-5, with D perhaps matching TRBD1 or TRBD2 (5 bases each). The CDR3 contains 14 residues. CDR1 is MGHRA and CDR2 is YSYEKL in the germline V gene.

The chain joins TRBV15 to TRBJ2-5, with 12 bases aligning to TRBD2. The ends lost 1 base at V and 4 bases at J; junction bases unmatched: 4. The CDR3 has 16 residues. Per germline, CDR1 LNHNV and CDR2 YYDKDF (reference sequence). In DNA form, the CDR3 reads TGTGCCACCAGCAGAGGGACTAGCGGGGAGGGAGAGACCCAGTACTTC. Translated, it gives CATSRGTSGEGETQYF.

In this sample, this clonotype turned up a few times. The chain is built from TRBV3-1 and TRBJ2-5; no firm D call. Germline CDR1 reads LGHDT; CDR2 reads YNNKEL (reference sequence). The V end lost 1 base, the J end lost 3 bases, and 9 bases lay between the germline ends. This CDR3 is 14 amino acids long. The CDR3 region is CASSQVLRKETQYF. The DNA for the CDR3 is TGTGCCAGCAGCCAAGTCCTAAGGAAAGAGACCCAGTACTTC.

This clonotype was counted only a few times. The V gene is TRBV20-1, the J gene TRBJ2-3; D is perhaps TRBD1 or TRBD2 (5 bases each). Trimming cost V 7 bases and J 5 bases, with 13 bases left between them. This CDR3 spans 12 amino acids. From germline, CDR1 is DFQATT and CDR2 SNEGSKA (reference sequence). CDR3 protein: CSGVPGGDTQYF. DNA of the CDR3: TGCAGTGGGGTCCCTGGGGGAGATACGCAGTATTTT.

The chain recombines TRBV7-9 with TRBJ2-5; D not certain. The CDR3 totals 14 residues. V lost 1 base and J 1 base, leaving 7 bases between the germline ends. CDR1 is SEHNR and CDR2 is FQNEAQ in the germline V gene (reference sequence). For the CDR3, the DNA is TGTGCCAGCAGCTTAGTCAACATCCAAGAGACCCAGTACTTC. Encoded protein: CASSLVNIQETQYF.

This clonotype was observed a handful of times. The J gene is TRBJ2-7, the V gene TRBV28; 8 bases align to TRBD1. J gave up 6 bases and V 2 bases, and 6 bases lay outside the gene matches. The CDR3 contains 14 residues. CDR1 and CDR2 (germline): MDHEN, SYDVKM. The CDR3, as DNA: TGTGCCAGCAGTTTAGGCAGGGGGCGCCGCGAGCAGTACTTC. It translates to CASSLGRGRREQYF.

This clonotype was observed a handful of times. The genes are TRBV2 and TRBJ2-7, with 8 bases identical to TRBD2. This CDR3 is built from 13 residues. The ends lost 6 bases at V and 5 bases at J; junction bases unmatched: 6. Germline lookup yields CDR1 SNHLY and CDR2 FYNNEI. In nucleotides, the CDR3 is TGTGCCAGCAGAGCCGGGACTAGAAACGAGCAGTACTTC. Protein product: CASRAGTRNEQYF.

The V gene is TRBV5-1, the J gene TRBJ2-1, with 13 bases matching TRBD2. J lost 2 bases, V lost 6 bases, and 5 bases had no gene match. There are 16 residues in the CDR3. Germline loops: CDR1 SGHRS, CDR2 YFSETQ. The CDR3 sequence is CASTQTSGRAYNEQFF. The CDR3 bases are TGCGCCAGCACCCAAACTAGCGGGAGGGCCTACAATGAGCAGTTCTTC.

In this sample, this clonotype turned up a few times. The V call is TRBV5-1, the J call TRBJ2-7, with a possible D match to TRBD2 (6 bases). The CDR3 sequence is 14 residues long. The germline V gene encodes CDR1 SGHRS and CDR2 YFSETQ. V lost 4 bases and J lost 3, with 14 bases in between. In nucleotides, the CDR3 is TGCGCCAGCAGCGGTGCTGGGGGGATCTACGAGCAGTACTTC. Protein: CASSGAGGIYEQYF.

The chain has TRBV20-1 and TRBJ2-3, with TRBD2 as a possible D gene (5 bases). Per the germline V gene, CDR1 is DFQATT and CDR2 is SNEGSKA (reference sequence). Trimming removed 1 base from V and 6 bases from J, with 11 bases in between. The CDR3 totals 13 residues. The CDR3 nucleotides read TGCAGTGCTAGAGGGACTGGTGCCGATACGCAGTATTTT. This gives the protein CSARGTGADTQYF.